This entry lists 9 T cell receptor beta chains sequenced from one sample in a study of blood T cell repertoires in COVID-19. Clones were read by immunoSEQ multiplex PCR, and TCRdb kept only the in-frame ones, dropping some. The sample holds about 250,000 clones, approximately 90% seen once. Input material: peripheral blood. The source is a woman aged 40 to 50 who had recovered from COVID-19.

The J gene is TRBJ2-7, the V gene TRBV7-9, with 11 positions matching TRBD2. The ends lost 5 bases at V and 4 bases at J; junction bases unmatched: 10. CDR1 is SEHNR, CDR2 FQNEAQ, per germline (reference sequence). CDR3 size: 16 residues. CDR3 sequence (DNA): TGTGCCAGCAGCACCTTAGCGGGAGGGCCTCGGTACGAGCAGTACTTC. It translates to CASSTLAGGPRYEQYF.

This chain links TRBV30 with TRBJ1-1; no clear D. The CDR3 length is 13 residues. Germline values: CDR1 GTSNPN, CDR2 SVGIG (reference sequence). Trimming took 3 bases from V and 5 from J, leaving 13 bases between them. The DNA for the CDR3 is TGTGCCTGGAGCCCCGGTCCCGGGACTGAAGCTTTCTTT. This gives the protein CAWSPGPGTEAFF.

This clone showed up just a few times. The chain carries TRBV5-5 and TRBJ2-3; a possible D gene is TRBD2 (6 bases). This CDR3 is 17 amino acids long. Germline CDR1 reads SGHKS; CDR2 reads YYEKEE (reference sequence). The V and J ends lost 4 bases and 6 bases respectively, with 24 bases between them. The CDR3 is CASSPRGKPGPGDTQYF. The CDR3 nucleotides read TGTGCCAGCAGCCCACGGGGGAAGCCGGGCCCGGGGGATACGCAGTATTTT.

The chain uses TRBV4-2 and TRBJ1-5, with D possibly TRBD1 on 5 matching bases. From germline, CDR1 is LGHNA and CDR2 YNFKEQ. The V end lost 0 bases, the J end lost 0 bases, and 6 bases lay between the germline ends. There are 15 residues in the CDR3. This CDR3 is CASSQEGGSNQPQHF. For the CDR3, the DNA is TGTGCCAGCAGCCAAGAGGGGGGTAGCAATCAGCCCCAGCATTTT.

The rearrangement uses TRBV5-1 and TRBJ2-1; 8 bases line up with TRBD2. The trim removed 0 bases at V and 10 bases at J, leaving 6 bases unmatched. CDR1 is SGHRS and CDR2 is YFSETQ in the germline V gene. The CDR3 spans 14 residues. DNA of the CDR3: TGCGCCAGCAGCTTGGAGGCCGGGAGGGTCGAGCAGTTCTTC. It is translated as CASSLEAGRVEQFF. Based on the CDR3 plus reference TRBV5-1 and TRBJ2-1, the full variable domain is KAGVTQTPRYLIKTRGQQVTLSCSPISGHRSVSWYQQTPGQGLQFLFEYFSETQRNKGNFPGRFSGRQFSNSRSEMNVSTLELGDSALYLCASSLEAGRVEQFFGPGTRLTVL.

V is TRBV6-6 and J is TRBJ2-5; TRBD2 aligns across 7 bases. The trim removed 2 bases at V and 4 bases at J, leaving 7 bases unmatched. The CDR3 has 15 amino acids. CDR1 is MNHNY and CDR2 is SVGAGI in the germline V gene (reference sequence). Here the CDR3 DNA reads TGTGCCAGCAGTTACCCCCGCGGCGGGAGAGAGACCCAGTACTTC. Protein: CASSYPRGGRETQYF.

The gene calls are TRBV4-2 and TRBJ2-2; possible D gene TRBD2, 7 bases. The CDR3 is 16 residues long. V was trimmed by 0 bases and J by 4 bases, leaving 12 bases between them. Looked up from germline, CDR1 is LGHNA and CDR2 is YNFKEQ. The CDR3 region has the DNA TGTGCCAGCAGCCAAGATGGGGGGGCGAGCACCGGGGAGCTGTTTTTT. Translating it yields CASSQDGGASTGELFF.

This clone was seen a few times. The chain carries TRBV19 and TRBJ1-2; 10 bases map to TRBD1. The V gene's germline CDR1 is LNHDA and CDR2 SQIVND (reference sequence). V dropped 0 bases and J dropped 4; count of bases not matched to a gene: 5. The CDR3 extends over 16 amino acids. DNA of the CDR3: TGTGCCAGTAGTATAGACCCCGGGACAGGGGCCTATGGCTACACCTTC. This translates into CASSIDPGTGAYGYTF.

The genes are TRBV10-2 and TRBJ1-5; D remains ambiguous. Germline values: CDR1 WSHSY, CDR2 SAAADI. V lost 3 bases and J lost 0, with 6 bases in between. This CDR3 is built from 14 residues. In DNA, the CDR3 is TGCGCCAGCAGTGACCCCTATAGCAATCAGCCCCAGCATTTT. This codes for CASSDPYSNQPQHF.